This is a list of T cell receptor beta chains from one sample in a study of identifying expanded T cells in peripheral blood. Here immunoSEQ multiplex PCR was the method, and the copy in TCRdb shows in-frame clones only, minus some. The table lists approximately 83,000 clones, more than 75% of them singletons. The sequencing sample was made of blood. The receptors derive from a person between 18 and 75 years old in good health. Each CDR3 is given with its conserved first and last residue. The D gene is left open where the match is weak. Expanded clones are given a class, and other clones once, few, many or no size at all.

abundance	v_gene	d_gene	j_gene	CDR3aa	CDR3nt
once	TRBV7-2	TRBD1	TRBJ1-5	CASSLGTGAQPQHF	TGTGCCAGCAGCTTAGGGACAGGGGCCCAGCCCCAGCATTTT
NA	TRBV6-1	NA	TRBJ2-3	CASTLTTDTQYF	TGTGCCAGCACACTTACCACAGATACGCAGTATTTT
once	TRBV7-2	TRBD2	TRBJ2-5	CASSLVGSGVGETQYF	TGTGCCAGCAGCTTAGTAGGTAGCGGGGTGGGAGAGACCCAGTACTTC
NA	TRBV5-1	NA	TRBJ2-1	CASSSGSTHQFF	TGCGCCAGCAGCTCGGGTTCGACTCACCAGTTCTTC
NA	TRBV6-5	NA	TRBJ1-4	CASSSGTEEKLFF	TGTGCCAGCAGTTCCGGGACCGAGGAAAAACTGTTTTTT
NA	TRBV29-1	NA	TRBJ1-1	CSVESVGGRGTEAFF	TGCAGCGTTGAGTCCGTGGGGGGTCGAGGCACTGAAGCTTTCTTT
NA	TRBV6-5	NA	TRBJ1-4	CASSPGPGGEKLFF	TGTGCCAGCAGCCCTGGACCGGGAGGGGAAAAACTGTTTTTT
NA	TRBV19	NA	TRBJ2-4	CASSRNRLLAKNIQYF	TGTGCCAGTAGCAGGAACCGGTTACTAGCCAAAAACATTCAGTACTTC
few	TRBV2	TRBD1	TRBJ2-7	CASRRLTQGANEQYF	TGTGCCAGCAGGAGGCTCACACAGGGGGCCAACGAGCAGTACTTC
NA	TRBV6-5	NA	TRBJ1-6	CASSYSPGGGRGLHF	TGTGCCAGCAGTTACTCCCCCGGGGGGGGCAGGGGCCTCCACTTT
NA	TRBV2	TRBD1	TRBJ2-5	CASSDGGTGRETQYF	TGTGCCAGCAGTGATGGTGGGACAGGCCGGGAGACCCAGTACTTC
NA	TRBV6-6	NA	TRBJ1-5	CASSYDGHMMNQPQHF	TGTGCCAGCAGTTACGATGGACATATGATGAATCAGCCCCAGCATTTT
NA	TRBV27	NA	TRBJ2-5	CASTTGRGARGVETQYF	TGTGCCAGCACCACAGGACGGGGGGCTCGCGGTGTTGAGACCCAGTACTTC
NA	TRBV15	NA	TRBJ2-1	CATSRRWGSSYNEQFF	TGTGCCACCAGCAGACGCTGGGGGAGCTCCTACAATGAGCAGTTCTTC
NA	TRBV11-2	NA	TRBJ1-2	CASRALRDAHTANYGYTF	TGTGCCAGCAGGGCCTTGAGGGACGCTCATACAGCTAACTATGGCTACACCTTC
NA	TRBV10-2	NA	TRBJ1-1	CASSYQGNTEAFF	TGCGCCAGCAGTTATCAGGGTAACACTGAAGCTTTCTTT
NA	TRBV2	NA	TRBJ2-7	CASSDGSYEQYF	TGTGCCAGCAGCGACGGATCCTACGAGCAGTACTTC
NA	TRBV4-1	NA	TRBJ1-4	CASSQEGGANEKLFF	TGCGCCAGCAGCCAAGAGGGGGGGGCGAATGAAAAACTGTTTTTT
NA	TRBV2	TRBD2	TRBJ2-1	CASSERLRGVLGSSYNEQFF	TGTGCCAGCAGTGAAAGGTTACGGGGGGTACTTGGTTCCAGCTACAATGAGCAGTTCTTC
NA	TRBV7-8	NA	TRBJ2-4	CASSLDSGSNIQYF	TGTGCCAGCAGCTTAGACTCGGGGTCAAACATTCAGTACTTC
few	TRBV25-1	TRBD1	TRBJ2-2	CASSEGQDTGELFF	TGTGCCAGCAGTGAAGGACAGGACACCGGGGAGCTGTTTTTT
NA	TRBV5-4	NA	TRBJ1-2	CASRPPSRVGGYTF	TGTGCCAGCAGGCCGCCCTCGAGGGTCGGTGGCTACACCTTC
NA	TRBV7-9	NA	TRBJ1-1	CASSLAGGHTEAFF	TGTGCCAGCAGCTTAGCAGGGGGTCACACTGAAGCTTTCTTT
NA	TRBV7-2	NA	TRBJ1-2	CASSRDINYGYTF	TGTGCCAGCAGCCGAGATATCAACTATGGCTACACCTTC
NA	TRBV27	NA	TRBJ1-3	CASSLSRGNTIYF	TGTGCCAGCAGTTTATCGAGGGGAAACACCATATATTTT
NA	TRBV28	TRBD1	TRBJ2-7	CASGDRGDYEQYF	TGTGCCAGCGGGGACAGGGGGGACTACGAGCAGTACTTC
few	TRBV2	TRBD1	TRBJ1-2	CASSEDDRVGGYTF	TGTGCCAGCAGTGAAGATGACAGGGTTGGCGGCTACACCTTC
NA	TRBV5-1	NA	TRBJ1-1	CASSLIQENTEAFF	TGCGCCAGCAGCTTGATCCAGGAGAACACTGAAGCTTTCTTT
NA	TRBV11-2	NA	TRBJ2-5	CASSPRGGGEEETQYF	TGTGCCAGCAGCCCTCGCGGCGGAGGGGAAGAAGAGACCCAGTACTTC